This TCR beta chain stems from a study of blood T cell repertoires in COVID-19 (dated by TCRdb to 2018 to 2020). About the full investigation: The collaborator samples originated in the United States, Italy and Spain and spanned the acute and convalescent phases of COVID-19. The prospective study material was composed of cDNA or gDNA derived from T cells, B-cell-depleted T cells, or PBMCs. Deeply sampled blood TCRbeta repertoires from subjects exposed to, actively infected with, or recovered from COVID-19 were included in the dataset. The repertoires were released in a freely available public database meant as a resource for research on the immune response to SARS-CoV-2. The samples were drawn from the first 160 participants of the ongoing ImmuneRACE study and from 950 to 1,500 subjects provided by 6 global collaborators. A de-identified subject ID, COVID-19 status, age in years and sex were almost always included in the sample metadata. Where available, HLA class I and class II types were obtained from metadata supplied by the sample provider rather than from assay-based typing.

TCRbeta CDR3 regions were amplified from genomic DNA by means of the immunoSEQ Assay, a bias-controlled multiplex PCR. For the original study's pipeline: Nucleated cell counts per sample were estimated from amplification of reference gene primers within the assay. Sequence reads were collapsed and filtered to measure the absolute abundance of every unique TCRbeta CDR3 rearrangement. For each sample, productive Simpson clonality was calculated by taking the square root of Simpson's diversity index across productive rearrangements. Held by TCRdb, this immuneACCESS table contains in-frame sequences only and omits some clones. Under half of the omission traces to an unresolved V gene where checked; the cause of the rest is unknown. Clonal size and the V and J genes are those of that table, whereas D and trimming came from the DNA. The sample table holds 240,000 or so clones, of which about 90% were seen once. The ten largest clones take up 6.2% of the sample.

Via the germline V gene (reference sequence), CDR1 is MNHEY and CDR2 SMNVEV. CDR3 length: 14 amino acids, cysteine to phenylalanine. This entry keeps only the CDR3 DNA: 42 bases, framed from base 1. V lost 2 bases and J lost 8 bases, and the count of bases not matched to a germline gene is 3. Each collaborating institution followed its own protocols to collect whole blood in K2EDTA tubes. For TCRbeta analysis, collaborators shipped samples as frozen whole blood, isolated PBMCs, or DNA extracted from either of those sample types. This clone was seen a single time. The antigen it binds to is not known. The record has no base qualities; no much larger clone is one base away. Here is what the overall study found, with its caveats: The amount of clinical and demographic metadata varied by source and participant and was provided uncurated.

The receptor comes from a man in his sixties with acute or convalescent COVID-19. This receptor chain uses TRBV27 and TRBJ2-1; the junction holds 10 bases that match TRBD1. Sequenced: peripheral blood. The nucleotide sequence is given as TGTGCCAGCAGTTTAGGAGGGACAGGGGATGAGCAGTTCTTC. This encodes CASSLGGTGDEQFF.